In this sample, the clone carrying this T cell receptor (beta chain) turned up a few times. CDR1 MDHEN and CDR2 SYDVKM come from the germline V gene. The CDR3 spans 15 residues. Trimming removed 1 base from V and 5 bases from J, with 11 bases in between. This entry is derived from a study of cytomegalovirus exposure and HLA in healthy donors. The PCR used 60 Vbeta and 13 Jbeta primers. Data came from immunoSEQ multiplex PCR; TCRdb stores just in-frame clones and leaves some out. The sample lists 200,000 to 300,000 clones; 70% to 90% were seen once. Material: PBMCs. The chain joins TRBV28 to TRBJ1-4; D gene uncertain. The TCR comes from a woman between 35 and 50 years old in good health and CMV-seropositive. CDR3 nucleotides: TGTGCCAGCAGTTTATCACCAGGATTGAATGAAAAACTGTTTTTT. Amino acid sequence: CASSLSPGLNEKLFF. Using reference TRBV28 and TRBJ1-4 for the parts outside the CDR3, the full variable domain is DVKVTQSSRYLVKRTGEKVFLECVQDMDHENMFWYRQDPGLGLRLIYFSYDVKMKEKGDIPEGYSVSREKKERFSLILESASTNQTSMYLCASSLSPGLNEKLFFGSGTQLSVL.